Below, one T cell receptor (beta chain) is given with its context. Its target is not known. The germline V and J ends were trimmed by 2 bases and 4 bases, with 18 bases remaining between them. The CDR3 is made up of 16 amino acids. CDR1 PRHDT and CDR2 FYEKMQ come from the germline V gene (reference sequence). The data were obtained in a study of T cell responses to AZD1222 COVID-19 vaccine. Notes on the study in general: Repertoires were sampled only after the peak T cell response. Just a handful of people given AZD1222 tested seropositive at baseline.

Profiling relied on immunoSEQ multiplex PCR, and the TCRdb table lists in-frame clones only, not all of them. The data contain 100,000 to 150,000 clones, roughly 89% of them singletons. The receptor comes from an adult in good health. Here the sequenced sample was peripheral blood, taken on day 0 of AZD1222 vaccination. This chain connects TRBV13 to TRBJ2-7; D might be TRBD1 (6 bases). CDR3 region: CASSLNSGSGVYEQYF. The CDR3 DNA is TGTGCCAGCAGCTTAAACTCCGGGTCAGGGGTTTACGAGCAGTACTTC. The full variable domain, completed using reference TRBV13 and TRBJ2-7, is AAGVIQSPRHLIKEKRETATLKCYPIPRHDTVYWYQQGPGQDPQFLISFYEKMQSDKGSIPDRFSAQQFSDYHSELNMSSLELGDSALYFCASSLNSGSGVYEQYFGPGTRLTVT.